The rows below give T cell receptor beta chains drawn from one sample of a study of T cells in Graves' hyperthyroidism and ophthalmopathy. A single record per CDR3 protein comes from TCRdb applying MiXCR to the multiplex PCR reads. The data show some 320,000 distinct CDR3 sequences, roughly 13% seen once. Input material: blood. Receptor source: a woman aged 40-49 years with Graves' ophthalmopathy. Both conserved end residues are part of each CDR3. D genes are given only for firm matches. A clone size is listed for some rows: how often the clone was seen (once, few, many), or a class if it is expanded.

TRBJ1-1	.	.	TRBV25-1	TGTGCCAGCAGTGAACGTGGCGGGACACCGAACACTGAAGCTTTCTTT	CASSERGGTPNTEAFF
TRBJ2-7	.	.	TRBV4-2	TGTGCCAGCAGCCACGTGACAGGACTAGACTACGAGCAGTACTTC	CASSHVTGLDYEQYF
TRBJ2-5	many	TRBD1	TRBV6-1	TGTGCCAGCAGTTCCGGGACAGGGGGCCCCCAAGAGACCCAGTACTTC	CASSSGTGGPQETQYF
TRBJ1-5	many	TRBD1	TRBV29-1	TGCAGCGTAGAGACAGGGGAAAGCAATCAGCCCCAGCATTTT	CSVETGESNQPQHF
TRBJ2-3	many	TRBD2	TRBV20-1	TGCAGTGCCCACGGACTAGCTAACACAGATACGCAGTATTTT	CSAHGLANTDTQYF
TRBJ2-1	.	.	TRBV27	TGTGCCAGCAGTTTCACAGAAGTCTCCTACAATGAGCAGTTCTTC	CASSFTEVSYNEQFF
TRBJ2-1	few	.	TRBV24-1	TGTGCCACCAGTGCCCCAGGGGGAGGGCTAAACAATGAGCAGTTCTTC	CATSAPGGGLNNEQFF
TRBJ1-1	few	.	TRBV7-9	TGTGCCAGCAGCTTAGACTACGGGACCCTTGAAGCTTTCTTT	CASSLDYGTLEAFF
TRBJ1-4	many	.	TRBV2	TGTGCCAGCAGTGATGGGGGGTTTGAAAAACTGTTTTTT	CASSDGGFEKLFF
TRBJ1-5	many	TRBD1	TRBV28	TGTGCCAGCAGTGCGACAGGGGTGTGGGGTCAGCCCCAGCATTTT	CASSATGVWGQPQHF